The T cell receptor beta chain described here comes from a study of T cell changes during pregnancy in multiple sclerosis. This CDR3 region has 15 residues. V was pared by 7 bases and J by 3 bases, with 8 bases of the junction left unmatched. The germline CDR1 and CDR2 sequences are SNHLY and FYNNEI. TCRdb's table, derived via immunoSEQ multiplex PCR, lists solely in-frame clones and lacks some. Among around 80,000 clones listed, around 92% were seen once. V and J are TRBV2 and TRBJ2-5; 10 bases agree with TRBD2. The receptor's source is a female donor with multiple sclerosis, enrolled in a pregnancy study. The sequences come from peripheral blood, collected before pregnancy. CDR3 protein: CASILSSGGEETQYF. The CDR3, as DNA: TGTGCCAGCATTTTGTCTAGCGGGGGTGAAGAGACCCAGTACTTC.